Detailed here is one T cell receptor (beta chain). At least ten counts were recorded for this clonotype. This receptor's antigen is unknown. No much larger clone is present one base from it, and per-base qualities are unavailable. The sample's time point, from its label and the paper: longitudinal time-point 1 (baseline). The healthy controls were volunteers from a blood bank in Maryland, USA. For unsorted PBMC libraries, 2 million PBMCs were used after storage in RNAlater at -80 degrees C until RNA extraction. Peripheral blood underwent Ficoll-Hypaque density gradient centrifugation to isolate PBMCs, which were then cryopreserved in liquid nitrogen. This entry is derived from a study of neurological immune-mediated disorders (dated by TCRdb to the late 2010s). At the level of the whole study: Peripheral blood TCR-beta repertoires from patients with HTLV-I-associated myelopathy (HAM/TSP), patients with multiple sclerosis, and healthy controls were compared in the study using UMI-based sequencing. Longitudinal samples, technical triplicates and paired sorted CD4+ and CD8+ T-cell subsets, alongside PBMC samples, were included among the 106 TCR-beta libraries. Longitudinal HAM/TSP and healthy donors were sampled at 3 time-points each (roughly 3-45 month intervals). Of the approximately 68 subjects in the cohort, about 14 were HAM/TSP patients, roughly 35 were multiple sclerosis patients, and about 20 were healthy controls. The paper as a whole reports these results and caveats: No identical CDR3 amino acid sequences were shared among expanded clones across subjects, suggesting private TCR-beta repertoires in all groups. TCR clonal expansion was highest in HAM/TSP patients and lowest in MS patients, with MS patients falling below even healthy controls.

From cysteine to phenylalanine, the CDR3 is 14 amino acids long. Of the read, only the CDR3 DNA is kept; its 42 bases are in frame from base 1. V loses 6 bases at its end and J loses 3 bases; junction bases beyond the gene matches: 7. In the germline V gene, CDR1 corresponds to SQVTM and CDR2 to ANQGSEA. cDNA synthesis used template-switch 5'RACE with a primer carrying a 10-nucleotide random unique molecular identifier tagging each TCR transcript. Every sequencing run covered 15-18 subjects and yielded more than 180 million TCR-beta sequences. The RNeasy kit was used to extract total RNA. TCR-beta VDJ regions were amplified with primers for the TCR constant region and the 5'RACE anchor, using the KAPA Real-time Library Amplification kit. Sample indexes and Illumina adaptors were added in a first PCR, and a second PCR then increased library yield. After purification with Ampure beads, the TCR product of roughly 650 bp was size-selected on a 2% E-gel SizeSelection system. Before pooling, library quality was checked on a Bioanalyzer, concentration was measured with Qubit, and libraries were quantified with the Kapa Library Quantification kit. An Illumina HiSeq 2500 was used to sequence the libraries paired-end at 2 x 150 bp. To increase sequence diversity, about 25-31% phiX was spiked into each library pool. The paper's data handling went like this. The quality-filtered reads were processed with the UMI-based MiGEC pipeline, whose error correction step removed more than 80% of the raw TCR sequences. VDJ genes were aligned to IMGT germline references, and each clonotype was defined by a unique CDR3 amino acid sequence together with V-J genes. Clonal expansion, Shannon diversity and CDR3 relatedness were evaluated with VDJtools (CalcPairwiseDistances, ClusterSamples), while phylogenetic trees were built in CLCbio workbench. Using coefficient-of-variation modelling across technical triplicates, the study counted a clone as expanded if it had at least 8 unique UMIs. Through fastp at Q25 and MiXCR, TCRdb rebuilt clones from the public reads, retaining in-frame beta chains. Every entry covers one CDR3 protein and lists the most common genes and DNA from its rows. The V and J calls, along with clone size, are taken from TCRdb and not from the paper's own processing. This sample holds 60,000 to 90,000 distinct CDR3 sequences; roughly 10% were observed only once. The ten top clones hold 9.5% to 10% of the sample.

This clonotype originated in a man aged 25 to 40 in good health. Recombination linked TRBV29-1 to TRBJ2-5, with 10 central nucleotides matching TRBD1. Sequenced sample: PBMCs. In nucleotides, the sequence is TGCAGCGTGGGGAGACAGGGGGCTGAAGAGACCCAGTACTTC. This is translated as CSVGRQGAEETQYF.